This T cell receptor beta chain was sequenced during a study of control samples from healthy donors and cancer patients (dated by TCRdb to the early 2020s). On this clone itself: Its antigen specificity is not known. No base quality values were provided; no much bigger clone lies one nucleotide off.

V loses 4 bases of germline sequence and J loses 9 bases, and the interval between the two ends is 10 bases. The CDR3 measures 13 amino acids from cysteine to phenylalanine. The entry retains the CDR3 DNA only, 39 bases that are in frame from base 1. CDR1 and CDR2 were assigned from the germline V gene as SNHLY and FYNNEI. The library was generated by the immunoSEQ multiplex PCR assay. The clones in this table, taken by TCRdb from immuneACCESS, are in-frame only. Not every clone is retained; where verified, under half of the shortfall comes from an unresolved V gene, and the cause of the rest is unknown. The sample includes under 200,000 clones, with roughly 94% observed a single time. Jointly, the top ten make up approximately 15% of the sample.

The sequencing input was PBMCs. The chain is made from TRBV2 and TRBJ1-6, with TRBD1 perhaps the D gene, on 5 matching bases. The sequence came from a man in his 60s with colorectal cancer. The CDR3 protein is CASSVGGSSPLHF. The DNA sequence is given as TGTGCCAGCAGTGTCGGGGGTTCTTCACCCCTCCACTTT.